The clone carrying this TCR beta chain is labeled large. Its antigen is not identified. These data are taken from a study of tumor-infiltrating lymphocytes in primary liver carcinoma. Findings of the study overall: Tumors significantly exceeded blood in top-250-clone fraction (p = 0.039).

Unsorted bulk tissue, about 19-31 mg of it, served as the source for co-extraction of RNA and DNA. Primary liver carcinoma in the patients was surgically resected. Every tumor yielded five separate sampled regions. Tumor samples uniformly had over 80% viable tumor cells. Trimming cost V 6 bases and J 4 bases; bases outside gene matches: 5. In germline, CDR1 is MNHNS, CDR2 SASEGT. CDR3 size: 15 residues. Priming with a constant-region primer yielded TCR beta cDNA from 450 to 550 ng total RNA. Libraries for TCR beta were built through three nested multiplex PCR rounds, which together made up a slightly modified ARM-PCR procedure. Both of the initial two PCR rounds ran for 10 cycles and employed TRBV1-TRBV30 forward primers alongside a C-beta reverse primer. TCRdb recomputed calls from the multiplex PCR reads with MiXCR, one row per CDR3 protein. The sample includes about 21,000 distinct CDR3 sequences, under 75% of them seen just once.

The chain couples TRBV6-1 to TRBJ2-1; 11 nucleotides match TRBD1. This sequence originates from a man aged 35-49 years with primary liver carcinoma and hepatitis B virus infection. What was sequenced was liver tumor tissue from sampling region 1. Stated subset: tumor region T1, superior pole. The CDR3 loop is CASRVGTGGYNEQFF. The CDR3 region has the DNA TGTGCCAGCAGAGTCGGGACAGGGGGGTACAATGAGCAGTTCTTC.